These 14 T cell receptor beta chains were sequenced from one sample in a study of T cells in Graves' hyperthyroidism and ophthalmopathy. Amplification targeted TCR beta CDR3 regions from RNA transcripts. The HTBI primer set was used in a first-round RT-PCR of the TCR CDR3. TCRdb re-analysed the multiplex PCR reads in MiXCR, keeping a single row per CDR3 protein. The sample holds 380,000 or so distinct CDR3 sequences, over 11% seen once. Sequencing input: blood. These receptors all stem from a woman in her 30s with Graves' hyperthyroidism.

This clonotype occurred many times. CDR3 bases: TGCGGGGGACTAGCGGATCAAGAGACCCAGTACTTC. This sequence encodes CGGLADQETQYF. The chain has TRBV20-1 and TRBJ2-5, with 11 nucleotides matching TRBD2. Germline-derived CDR1 and CDR2 are DFQATT and SNEGSKA (reference sequence). The CDR3 length is 12 residues.

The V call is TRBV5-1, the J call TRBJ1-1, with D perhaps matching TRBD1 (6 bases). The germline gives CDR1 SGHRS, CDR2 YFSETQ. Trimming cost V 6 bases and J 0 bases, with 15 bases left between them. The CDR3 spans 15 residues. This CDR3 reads CASMGAGEMNTEAFF. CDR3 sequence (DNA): TGCGCCAGCATGGGGGCAGGAGAAATGAACACTGAAGCTTTCTTT. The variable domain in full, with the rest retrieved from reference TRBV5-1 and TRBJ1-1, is KAGVTQTPRYLIKTRGQQVTLSCSPISGHRSVSWYQQTPGQGLQFLFEYFSETQRNKGNFPGRFSGRQFSNSRSEMNVSTLELGDSALYLCASMGAGEMNTEAFFGQGTRLTVV.

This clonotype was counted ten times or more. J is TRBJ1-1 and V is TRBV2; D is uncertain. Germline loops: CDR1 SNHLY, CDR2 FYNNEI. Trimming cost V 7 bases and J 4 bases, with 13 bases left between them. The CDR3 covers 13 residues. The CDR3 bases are TGTGCCAGCATCACCAGAACTGGCACTGAAGCTTTCTTT. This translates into CASITRTGTEAFF.

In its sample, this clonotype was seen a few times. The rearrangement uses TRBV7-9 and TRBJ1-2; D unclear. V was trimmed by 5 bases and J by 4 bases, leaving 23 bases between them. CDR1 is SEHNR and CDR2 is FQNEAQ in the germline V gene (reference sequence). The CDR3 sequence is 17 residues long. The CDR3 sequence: CASSHEYKTLDLYGYTF. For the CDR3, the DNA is TGTGCCAGCAGCCACGAATACAAAACCCTGGACCTCTATGGCTACACCTTC.

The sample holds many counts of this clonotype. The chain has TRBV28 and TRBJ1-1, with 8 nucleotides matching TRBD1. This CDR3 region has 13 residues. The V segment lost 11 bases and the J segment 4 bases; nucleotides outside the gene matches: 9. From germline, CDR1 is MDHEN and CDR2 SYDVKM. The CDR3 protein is CAGSDRAGTEAFF. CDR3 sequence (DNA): TGTGCCGGATCGGACAGGGCGGGCACTGAAGCTTTCTTT. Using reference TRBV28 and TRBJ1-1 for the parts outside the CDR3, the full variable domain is DVKVTQSSRYLVKRTGEKVFLECVQDMDHENMFWYRQDPGLGLRLIYFSYDVKMKEKGDIPEGYSVSREKKERFSLILESASTNQTSMYLCAGSDRAGTEAFFGQGTRLTVV.

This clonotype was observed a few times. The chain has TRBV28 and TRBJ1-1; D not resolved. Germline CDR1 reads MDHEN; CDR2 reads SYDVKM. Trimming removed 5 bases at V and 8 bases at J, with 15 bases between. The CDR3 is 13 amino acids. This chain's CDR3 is CASSPFRSVEAFF. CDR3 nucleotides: TGTGCCAGCAGTCCTTTTCGTTCCGTGGAAGCTTTCTTT.

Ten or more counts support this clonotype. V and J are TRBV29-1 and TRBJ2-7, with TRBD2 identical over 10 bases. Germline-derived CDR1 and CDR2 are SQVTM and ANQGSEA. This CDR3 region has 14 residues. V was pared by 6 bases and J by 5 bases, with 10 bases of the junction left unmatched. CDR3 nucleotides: TGCAGCGTCGCGTCAAGGACTAGCGGCGACGAGCAGTACTTC. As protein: CSVASRTSGDEQYF.

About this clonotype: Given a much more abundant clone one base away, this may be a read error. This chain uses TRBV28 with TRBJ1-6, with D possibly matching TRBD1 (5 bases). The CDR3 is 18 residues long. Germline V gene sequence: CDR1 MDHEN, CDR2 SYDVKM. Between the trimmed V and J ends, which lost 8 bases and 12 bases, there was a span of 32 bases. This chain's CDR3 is CASDYGGRWALSVIPLHF. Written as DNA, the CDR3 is TGTGCCAGCGACTACGGGGGACGGTGGGCCCTCTCAGTTATACCCCTCCACTTT.

The CDR3 nucleotides are TGTGCCACCGCAACTCGTTACGAGCAGTACTTC. It is translated as CATATRYEQYF. The rearrangement links TRBV27 to TRBJ2-7; no definite D call. V was trimmed by 10 bases and J by 4 bases, leaving 11 bases between them. CDR1 and CDR2 (germline): MNHEY, SMNVEV (reference sequence). This CDR3 is 11 amino acids long.

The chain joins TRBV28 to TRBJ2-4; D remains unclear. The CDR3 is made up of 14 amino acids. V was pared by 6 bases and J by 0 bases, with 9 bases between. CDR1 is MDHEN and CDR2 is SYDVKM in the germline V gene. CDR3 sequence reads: CASRKRIAKNIQYF. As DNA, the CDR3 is TGTGCCAGCAGGAAAAGAATAGCCAAAAACATTCAGTACTTC. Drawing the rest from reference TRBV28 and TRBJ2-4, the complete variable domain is DVKVTQSSRYLVKRTGEKVFLECVQDMDHENMFWYRQDPGLGLRLIYFSYDVKMKEKGDIPEGYSVSREKKERFSLILESASTNQTSMYLCASRKRIAKNIQYFGAGTRLSVL.

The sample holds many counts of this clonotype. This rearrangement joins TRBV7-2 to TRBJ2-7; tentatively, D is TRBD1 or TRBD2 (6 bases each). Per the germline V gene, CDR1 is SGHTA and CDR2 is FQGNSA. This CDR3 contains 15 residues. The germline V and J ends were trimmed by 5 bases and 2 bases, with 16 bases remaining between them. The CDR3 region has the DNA TGTGCCAGCAGCCCTAGCGCAGGGGACACCTACGAGCAGTACTTC. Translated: CASSPSAGDTYEQYF.

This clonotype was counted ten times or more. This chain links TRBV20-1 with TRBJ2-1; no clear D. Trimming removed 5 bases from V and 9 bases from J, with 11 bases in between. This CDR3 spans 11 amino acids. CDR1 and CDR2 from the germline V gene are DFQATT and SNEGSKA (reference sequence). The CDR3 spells CSAPYASEQFF. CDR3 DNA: TGCAGTGCTCCTTATGCGAGTGAGCAGTTCTTC.

CDR3 protein: CASSLLSTGGNGYTF. In nucleotides, the CDR3 is TGTGCCAGCAGCCTTTTATCGACAGGGGGCAATGGCTACACCTTC. The chain joins TRBV14 to TRBJ1-2; the match to TRBD1 covers 10 bases. Trimming took 4 bases from V and 6 from J; bases not matched to a gene: 8. The CDR3 is made up of 15 amino acids. CDR1 and CDR2 (germline): SGHDN, FVKESK.

The CDR3 DNA reads as TGTGCCAGCAGTCGGACAGGGCTCACTGAAGCTTTCTTT. Translated, it gives CASSRTGLTEAFF. The chain is built from TRBV9 and TRBJ1-1; 8 positions agree with TRBD1. V lost 5 bases to trimming and J lost 4 bases; unmatched junction nucleotides: 4. The CDR3 runs 13 residues. Germline CDR1 reads SGDLS; CDR2 reads YYNGEE.